This T cell receptor (beta chain) emerged from a study of T cells after yellow fever vaccination. Across the whole study: Low-cell-number fractions were prepared with SMART-Seq v4 Ultra Low Input. Whole-study findings and limits: Boosting was followed by the reappearance of most primary-vaccination clones (less than 98% CD4, about 88% CD8).

This CDR3 is 13 amino acids long. Trimming shortened V by 5 bases and J by 0 bases, and 8 bases separated the two germline ends. CDR1 DFQATT and CDR2 SNEGSKA come from the germline V gene (reference sequence). With respect to this clonotype: Its antigen is unknown.

TCRdb fed the 5' RACE reads into MiXCR, producing one record per CDR3 protein. The data hold around 350,000 distinct CDR3 sequences, with 6.2% observed a single time. This TCR was recovered from a man aged 30 to 39 who received the YFV17D yellow fever vaccine. The gene calls are TRBV20-1 and TRBJ2-1; D not resolved. The starting material was PBMCs, obtained 5 days after the yellow fever booster vaccination. The CDR3: CSAATSSYNEQFF. CDR3 DNA sequence: TGCAGTGCTGCCACGAGCTCCTACAATGAGCAGTTCTTC.